Below, 17 T cell receptor beta chains from the same sample are listed, as sequenced in a study of blood T cell repertoires in COVID-19. Some clones are missing from TCRdb's copy, which holds only in-frame ones; the method was immunoSEQ multiplex PCR. Of about 480,000 clones listed, 85% to 90% are singletons. Sequenced: PBMCs or T cells enriched from blood (not recorded which). The receptors derive from a woman in her thirties or forties who had recovered from COVID-19.

The chain uses TRBV5-1 and TRBJ2-1; 10 bases align to TRBD2. The length of the CDR3 is 15 residues. CDR1 is SGHRS, CDR2 YFSETQ, per germline. V lost 4 bases and J lost 2; bases outside the gene matches: 3. The CDR3 loop reads CASSELAGTYNEQFF. CDR3 DNA: TGCGCCAGCAGCGAACTAGCGGGGACCTACAATGAGCAGTTCTTC.

The chain recombines TRBV9 with TRBJ1-2; D gene ambiguous. CDR1 is SGDLS, CDR2 YYNGEE, per germline. V was pared by 4 bases and J by 6 bases, with 13 bases between. CDR3 size: 13 residues. This chain's CDR3 is CASSPRTGDGYTF. The CDR3 DNA reads TGTGCCAGCAGCCCCCGGACTGGCGATGGCTACACCTTC.

The table lists this clone with many counts. Because the CDR3's place on the DNA is in doubt, the DNA is left out and the CDR3 is given as listed by TCRdb. V gene TRBV5-4 combines with J gene TRBJ1-1; TRBD1, the table's D call, was not compared with the DNA. 17 amino acids form the CDR3, both terminal residues included. Germline V gene data show CDR1 as SGHNT and CDR2 as YYREEE (reference sequence). The CDR3 reads CASSFGPGVSMNTEAFF.

The chain joins TRBV4-1 to TRBJ1-1; D might be TRBD1 (6 bases). The length of the CDR3 is 15 residues. Germline loops: CDR1 MGHRA, CDR2 YSYEKL. Trimming took 0 bases from V and 5 from J, leaving 13 bases between them. CDR3 residues: CASSQEYRVSTEAFF. The DNA of the CDR3 is TGCGCCAGCAGCCAAGAATACAGGGTATCTACTGAAGCTTTCTTT.

J is TRBJ2-7 and V is TRBV11-2; D is possibly TRBD2 (5 bases). Deletions cut 2 bases from V and 5 bases from J, with 10 bases between. Germline V gene lookup returns CDR1 SGHAT and CDR2 FQNNGV. The length of the CDR3 is 13 residues. This chain's CDR3 is CASSLTLANEQYF. The CDR3 DNA reads as TGTGCCAGCAGCTTAACTTTAGCGAACGAGCAGTACTTC.

In this sample, this clone turned up once. V usage is TRBV9 and J usage is TRBJ2-2; weak D call: TRBD1 (5 bases). CDR3 length: 15 amino acids. V was shortened by 0 bases and J by 6 bases, with 12 bases between the two germline ends. Germline values: CDR1 SGDLS, CDR2 YYNGEE. The CDR3 loop is CASSVGSGSSGELFF. CDR3 sequence (DNA): TGTGCCAGCAGCGTAGGTTCAGGGTCCTCCGGGGAGCTGTTTTTT. Looking up the rest from reference TRBV9 and TRBJ2-2 gives the full variable domain: DSGVTQTPKHLITATGQRVTLRCSPRSGDLSVYWYQQSLDQGLQFLIQYYNGEERAKGNILERFSAQQFPDLHSELNLSSLELGDSALYFCASSVGSGSSGELFFGEGSRLTVL.

The genes are TRBV11-2 and TRBJ1-1, with 10 bases fitting TRBD1. V lost 3 bases to trimming and J lost 7 bases; unmatched junction nucleotides: 8. The CDR3 is made up of 15 amino acids. Germline values: CDR1 SGHAT, CDR2 FQNNGV. The CDR3 protein is CASSFQGQGSLEAFF. In DNA, the CDR3 is TGTGCCAGCAGCTTCCAGGGACAGGGGTCTCTTGAAGCTTTCTTT.

The chain carries TRBV4-3 and TRBJ2-1; tentative D call: TRBD2 (6 bases). The CDR3 length is 19 residues. Trimming shortened V by 0 bases and J by 1 base, and 19 bases separated the two germline ends. CDR1 and CDR2 from the germline V gene are LGHNA and YSLEER. For the CDR3, the DNA is TGCGCCAGCAGCCAAGATAAACAGCTTAGCGGCCATTCCTACAATGAGCAGTTCTTC. Amino acid sequence: CASSQDKQLSGHSYNEQFF.

This chain joins TRBV7-9 and TRBJ2-5; 12 positions match TRBD2. The junction had 10 bases not matched to a gene; V was cut back by 3 bases and J by 5 bases. This CDR3 has 17 residues. Per the germline V gene, CDR1 is SEHNR and CDR2 is FQNEAQ (reference sequence). In DNA, the CDR3 is TGTGCCAGCAGCTTCCGACTAGCGGGGGATCTTGGGGAGACCCAGTACTTC. Translating gives CASSFRLAGDLGETQYF. The whole variable domain, remainder taken from reference TRBV7-9 and TRBJ2-5, is DTGVSQNPRHKITKRGQNVTFRCDPISEHNRLYWYRQTLGQGPEFLTYFQNEAQLEKSRLLSDRFSAERPKGSFSTLEIQRTEQGDSAMYLCASSFRLAGDLGETQYFGPGTRLLVL.

V gene TRBV6-5 combines with J gene TRBJ1-2; D gene uncertain. This CDR3 has 15 amino acids. From germline, CDR1 is MNHEY and CDR2 SVGAGI. Trimming removed 1 base from V and 5 bases from J, with 14 bases in between. CDR3 DNA: TGTGCCAGCAGTTACTTGACAATTACTGAATATGGCTACACCTTC. Amino acid sequence: CASSYLTITEYGYTF.

V and J are TRBV5-8 and TRBJ1-1; 8 bases match TRBD1. CDR1 SGHTS and CDR2 YDEGEE come from the germline V gene. CDR3 length: 18 amino acids. The V and J ends lost 0 bases and 4 bases, in that order; junction bases with no gene match: 14. The CDR3: CASSLVWTPGGLGTEAFF. The DNA of the CDR3 is TGTGCCAGCAGCTTGGTCTGGACGCCAGGGGGCTTGGGCACTGAAGCTTTCTTT.

This chain uses TRBV6-2 or TRBV6-3 with TRBJ2-1; TRBD2 aligns across 8 bases. Germline V lookup: CDR1 MNHEY, CDR2 SVGEGT. V lost 5 bases and J lost 6; bases outside the gene matches: 6. The CDR3 loop spans 14 amino acids. DNA for the CDR3: TGTGCCAGCAGTCCAGCGGGAGAGAGCAATGAGCAGTTCTTC. Amino acid sequence: CASSPAGESNEQFF.

The rearrangement links TRBV6-2 or TRBV6-3 to TRBJ1-5, with D tentatively TRBD1 (6 bases). The V end lost 2 bases, the J end lost 7 bases, and 15 bases lay between the germline ends. CDR3 size: 15 residues. The germline V gene has CDR1 MNHEY and CDR2 SVGEGT. The CDR3 DNA is TGTGCCAGCAGTTACGGGGGGGCTCCCCCGCAGCCCCAGCATTTT. This encodes CASSYGGAPPQPQHF.

The chain has TRBV24-1 and TRBJ2-1, with 7 positions matching TRBD1. This CDR3 has 16 residues. In germline, CDR1 is KGHDR, CDR2 SFDVKD. V shed 2 bases, J shed 0 bases, and the junction held 3 bases outside the gene matches. CDR3: CATSDSRGSSYNEQFF. CDR3 nucleotide sequence: TGTGCCACCAGTGATTCCAGGGGGTCCTCCTACAATGAGCAGTTCTTC.

V and J are TRBV29-1 and TRBJ1-5; D call uncertain. Germline assignment: CDR1 SQVTM and CDR2 ANQGSEA. This CDR3 spans 13 amino acids. V gave up 6 bases and J gave up 6 bases, with 15 bases separating them. The CDR3 spells CSVMLASGQPQHF. CDR3 bases: TGCAGCGTAATGCTAGCGTCCGGTCAGCCCCAGCATTTT.

This rearrangement joins TRBV19 to TRBJ2-7, with 11 bases matching TRBD1. V lost 5 bases and J lost 3; bases outside the gene matches: 3. Germline V gene lookup returns CDR1 LNHDA and CDR2 SQIVND (reference sequence). This CDR3 has 14 residues. For the CDR3, the DNA is TGTGCCAGTAGTGCGGACAGGGGGCACTACGAGCAGTACTTC. It yields the protein CASSADRGHYEQYF.

This clone was seen a handful of times. This chain joins TRBV6-5 and TRBJ2-1; 7 bases agree with TRBD2. The CDR3 extends over 13 amino acids. Germline CDR1 is MNHEY and CDR2 is SVGAGI. Germline trimming cut 7 bases from V and 7 bases from J; bases unmatched to any gene: 7. The CDR3 nucleotides are TGTGCCAGCACCCCTGGGGGGGGGAATGAGCAGTTCTTC. Its translation is CASTPGGGNEQFF.